The rows below give T cell receptor beta chains drawn from one sample of a study of control samples from healthy donors and cancer patients. Produced via immunoSEQ multiplex PCR; TCRdb's table is partial and in-frame only. In the table there are about 130,000 clones, about 90% of which are singletons. Specimen: blood. The source is a woman aged 45-65 years in good health. The conserved cysteine and the conserved F or W are not part of the CDR3 here.

V	CDR3
TRBV7-9	ASSPPGNTEAF
TRBV2	ASNFGPNTGELF
TRBV29-1	SFRDGNYEQY
TRBV21-1	ASNPSVAGGPSNEQF
TRBV5-4	ASSLARQGRGTEAF
TRBV10-1	ASRATGIDAEAF
TRBV4-2	ASSQDSTAMNIQY
TRBV6-5	ASKAFQGANYGYT
TRBV5-1	ASRKGLADSYEQY
TRBV5-1	ASSPGQLSRRYETQY
TRBV6-5	ASSYEGSQDEQY
TRBV5-6	ASSTPGGRLAEAF
TRBV13	ASRTGQANSPLH
TRBV25-1	ASSEGQGVPYEQY
TRBV6-5	ASSHRGQGAVEQY
TRBV3-1/TRBV3-2	ASSFSPGLAGSGHNEQF
TRBV10-3	AISESPGVMNTEAF
TRBV30	AWSQVTDTQY
TRBV30	AWSTGLAGFDEQF
TRBV4-1	ASSQLGTARDEQY
TRBV2	ASSARTGSYNEQF